A selection of T cell receptor beta chains follows, all from one sample in a study of human T cells and chemical hapten exposure. TCRdb called the RACE reads again in MiXCR, with one record for every CDR3 protein. The data show some 39,000 distinct CDR3 sequences, over 7.5% seen once. The sequences come from whole blood, collected in connection with sensitization to the hapten diphenylcyclopropenone (DPC). These receptors all stem from a man in his fifties with alopecia areata. Some clones in this sample may be carry-over from other donors' samples. Both conserved end residues are trimmed from each CDR3. The order of the fields is V gene, J gene, D gene, CDR3 protein. The D gene is left open where the match is weak.

>TRBV18|TRBJ1-5|TRBD1
ASSPGQGSDQPQH
>TRBV6-2/TRBV6-3|TRBJ1-1|NA
ASSDGIMNTEAF
>TRBV13|TRBJ1-1|TRBD1
ASSSRTGGNTEAF
>TRBV19|TRBJ1-4|TRBD1
ASNSRDSIATNEKLF
>TRBV4-3|TRBJ1-6|TRBD1
ASSQDQQGANNSPLH
>TRBV4-1|TRBJ2-3|TRBD2
ASSPRGSSGVTDTQY
>TRBV10-3|TRBJ1-6|NA
AISESKGNSPLH
>TRBV20-1|TRBJ2-2|NA
SARSGNTGELF
>TRBV10-3|TRBJ2-1|NA
AISDSGSQF
>TRBV20-1|TRBJ2-3|NA
SARDRRTSTDTQY
>TRBV6-2/TRBV6-3|TRBJ2-2|NA
ASSLIALALTGELF
>TRBV11-2|TRBJ2-5|NA
ASSPSRTVFSQETQY
>TRBV28|TRBJ1-2|NA
ASMRGEHYGYT
>TRBV5-1|TRBJ1-6|NA
ASSLESDSPLH
>TRBV6-2/TRBV6-3|TRBJ2-1|NA
ASSYPNNPNEQF
>TRBV6-1|TRBJ2-7|TRBD1
ASSTRDSPYEQY
>TRBV5-5|TRBJ2-7|NA
ASSFGGIGAYEQY
>TRBV14|TRBJ2-4|NA
ASSQVPAGSMRNIQY
>TRBV19|TRBJ2-7|NA
ASSRGPEAYEQY
>TRBV7-2|TRBJ1-4|TRBD1
ASRPTGTENEKLF
>TRBV6-2/TRBV6-3|TRBJ2-1|TRBD2
ASSSGSNPYNEQF
>TRBV18|TRBJ2-3|NA
ASSQGVADTQY
>TRBV11-2|TRBJ2-1|NA
ASSLGVDEQF
>TRBV6-4|TRBJ2-3|TRBD2
ASSDVAGGAYTQY
>TRBV20-1|TRBJ1-1|TRBD1
SARARTGHNTEAF
>TRBV20-1|TRBJ2-3|TRBD2
SALGLAGDTQY
>TRBV7-8|TRBJ2-1|TRBD2
ASSSSSGSVNEQF
>TRBV29-1|TRBJ2-1|NA
SVDTDYNEQF
>TRBV20-1|TRBJ1-1|TRBD1
SARGPPGQGNTEAF
>TRBV7-3|TRBJ2-3|TRBD2
ASSLTVAGGNTDTQY
>TRBV4-1|TRBJ2-5|TRBD1
ASSFRGQGIETQY
>TRBV27|TRBJ2-1|TRBD2
ASSLFGLAGQDEQF
>TRBV28|TRBJ2-7|NA
AGQKTATYEQY
>TRBV19|TRBJ1-5|NA
ASSISWAGPKRTAQH
>TRBV15|TRBJ2-5|TRBD2
ATSKTTSGVQETQY
>TRBV20-1|TRBJ2-3|TRBD2
SARDALAGMVDTQY
>TRBV6-2/TRBV6-3|TRBJ2-7|TRBD2
ASTGTTPIYEQY
>TRBV27|TRBJ1-6|NA
ASTVQGMTYNSPLH
>TRBV20-1|TRBJ2-7|TRBD2
SARGVGLAGGYSGNEQY
>TRBV10-3|TRBJ2-1|NA
AISVVEKNEQF
>TRBV5-4|TRBJ2-7|NA
ASSLGGLSYEQY
>TRBV18|TRBJ2-7|NA
ASSPPIQGGEQY
>TRBV12-3/TRBV12-4|TRBJ2-5|TRBD2
ASGPSRGAQY
>TRBV12-3/TRBV12-4|TRBJ2-1|NA
ASSLRDRGAEQF
>TRBV28|TRBJ1-4|TRBD1
ASSLQGAANEKLF
>TRBV23-1|TRBJ2-7|TRBD1
ASSQSWTGLSYEQY
>TRBV28|TRBJ1-3|TRBD1
ASSLSDRGDTIY
>TRBV6-5|TRBJ2-2|NA
ASSLSNTGELF
>TRBV6-5|TRBJ2-1|NA
ASSYSEYSGEQF
>TRBV6-4|TRBJ2-6|NA
ASSANRDTGANVLT
>TRBV28|TRBJ1-4|TRBD1
ASSSSGTGSEKLF
>TRBV13|TRBJ2-7|NA
ASSLGQVTHEQY
>TRBV5-5|TRBJ2-7|NA
ASSLGPDHFYEQY
>TRBV19|TRBJ2-7|NA
ASSIKGNSYEQY
>TRBV28|TRBJ2-4|TRBD2
ASSETSGRSIQY
>TRBV10-3|TRBJ2-7|NA
AISVSGLSYEQY
>TRBV30|TRBJ2-5|NA
AWSAQGTQY